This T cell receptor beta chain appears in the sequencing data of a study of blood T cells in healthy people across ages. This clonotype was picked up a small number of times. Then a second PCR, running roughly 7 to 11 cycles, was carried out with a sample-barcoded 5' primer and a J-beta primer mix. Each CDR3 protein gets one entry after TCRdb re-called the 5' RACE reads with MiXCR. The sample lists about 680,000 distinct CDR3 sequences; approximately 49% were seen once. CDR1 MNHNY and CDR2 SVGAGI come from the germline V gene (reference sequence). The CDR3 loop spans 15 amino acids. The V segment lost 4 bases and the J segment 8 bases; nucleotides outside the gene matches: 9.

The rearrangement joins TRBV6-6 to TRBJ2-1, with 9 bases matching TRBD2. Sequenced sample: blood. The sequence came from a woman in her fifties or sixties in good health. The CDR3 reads CASSSSYSGSHEQFF. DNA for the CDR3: TGTGCCAGCAGTTCAAGCTATAGCGGGAGCCATGAGCAGTTCTTC.